This T cell receptor (beta chain) was identified during a study of T-cell reconstitution after alpha-beta-depleted transplantation in children. Study-level findings and limits: Expanded graft clones numbering several hundred reportedly gave rise to alpha-beta T cells about two months after transplant. The main origin of T-cell counts and diversity one year after transplant was newly produced T cells.

TCRbeta library preparation incorporated unique molecular identifiers. A single record per CDR3 protein comes from TCRdb applying MiXCR to the PCR reads. The sample gives about 540,000 distinct CDR3 sequences, more than 20% of which show up once; about 35% is in the top ten. The trim removed 3 bases at V and 10 bases at J, leaving 12 bases unmatched. Germline V gene sequence: CDR1 KGHDR, CDR2 SFDVKD. The CDR3 has 15 residues. This clonotype was observed once. Its specificity is unknown. This chain joins TRBV24-1 and TRBJ1-2; TRBD1 aligns across 8 bases. The clonotype was recovered from a boy younger than two with Wiskott-Aldrich syndrome, due to receive a stem cell transplant. The sample in question was PBMCs, obtained before TCRalphabeta/CD19-depleted stem cell transplant. The CDR3 DNA follows: TGTGCCACCAGTGATGCAAATCAGGGGGCCCAACACTACACCTTC. It is translated as CATSDANQGAQHYTF.